Listed below are T cell receptor beta chains from one sample, sequenced in a study of T cell responses to AZD1222 COVID-19 vaccine. Only in-frame clones appear in the TCRdb table, and some are missing; sequencing was by immunoSEQ multiplex PCR. The sample shows about 120,000 clones, about nine tenths of them seen only once. The input for sequencing was peripheral blood, taken on day 0 of AZD1222 vaccination. Receptor source: an adult in good health. Each CDR3 is given with its conserved first and last residue. The D gene is left open where the match is weak.

d_gene,j_gene,v_gene,CDR3nt,CDR3aa
NA,TRBJ1-4,TRBV3-1/TRBV3-2,TGTGCCAGCAGCCAAATAAGAGGGAATCAGGAAAAACTGTTTTTT,CASSQIRGNQEKLFF
TRBD2,TRBJ2-7,TRBV6-5,TGTGCCAGCAGTTACTCTGGCGGGGGGCCCTACGAGCAGTACTTC,CASSYSGGGPYEQYF
NA,TRBJ2-2,TRBV6-5,TGTGCCAGCAACCGACAGGTCGAGGGGGAGCTGTTTTTT,CASNRQVEGELFF
NA,TRBJ1-6,TRBV10-1,TGCGCCAGCAGTGAGGACAGCGGTTCACCCCTCCACTTT,CASSEDSGSPLHF
NA,TRBJ1-5,TRBV6-1,TGTGCCAGCAGTGACCTTGTTTATAGCAATCAGCCCCAGCATTTT,CASSDLVYSNQPQHF
NA,TRBJ2-2,TRBV7-6,TGTGCCAGCAGCTTAACCGCGGCGGGCACCGGGGAGCTGTTTTTT,CASSLTAAGTGELFF
TRBD2,TRBJ2-2,TRBV18,TGTGCCAGCTCAACTAGCGGGCGCACCGGGGAGCTGTTTTTT,CASSTSGRTGELFF
NA,TRBJ2-7,TRBV5-4,TGTGCCAGCAGCTTCGGCAGCCTACCCTACGAGCAGTACTTC,CASSFGSLPYEQYF
NA,TRBJ2-5,TRBV7-9,TGTGCCAGCGCCTACTTTCTGGAGACCCAGTACTTC,CASAYFLETQYF
TRBD1,TRBJ2-7,TRBV5-1,TGCGCCAGCAGCTTGGAGGGGACAGCCTCCTACGAGCAGTACTTC,CASSLEGTASYEQYF
NA,TRBJ1-5,TRBV6-1,TGTGCCAGCAGTGAAGATGGCGGGGCTTTGGCTAGCAATCAGCCCCAGCATTTT,CASSEDGGALASNQPQHF
TRBD2,TRBJ2-7,TRBV6-6,TGTGCCAGCAGGCGGGAGCCAGGGTCCTACGAGCAGTACTTC,CASRREPGSYEQYF
TRBD1,TRBJ1-1,TRBV4-1,TGCGCCAGTAGTCCGCGACAGGGGGATGGCGCTGAAGCTTTCTTT,CASSPRQGDGAEAFF
TRBD1,TRBJ2-2,TRBV27,TGTGCCAGCAGTCGGGACAGCGGGGAGCTGTTTTTT,CASSRDSGELFF